Reported below is one TCR beta chain. The V gene end was trimmed by 4 bases and the J gene end by 5 bases; junction bases not matched to a gene: 8. Germline V gene lookup returns CDR1 SGHRS and CDR2 YFSETQ. This CDR3 is built from 15 residues. The sample originates from a study of cytomegalovirus exposure and HLA in healthy donors. 60 Vbeta and 13 Jbeta primers were used in PCR. Sequencing was performed with immunoSEQ multiplex PCR; in TCRdb, only in-frame clones are kept and a portion is missing. The sample lists around 98,000 clones, about 70% occurring once. Material: PBMCs. V usage is TRBV5-1 and J usage is TRBJ2-2; the match to TRBD1 covers 7 bases. This clonotype was obtained from a human donor in good health. CDR3 region: CASSLAQTGTGELFF. The CDR3 coding sequence is TGCGCCAGCAGCCTAGCCCAGACAGGGACCGGGGAGCTGTTTTTT.